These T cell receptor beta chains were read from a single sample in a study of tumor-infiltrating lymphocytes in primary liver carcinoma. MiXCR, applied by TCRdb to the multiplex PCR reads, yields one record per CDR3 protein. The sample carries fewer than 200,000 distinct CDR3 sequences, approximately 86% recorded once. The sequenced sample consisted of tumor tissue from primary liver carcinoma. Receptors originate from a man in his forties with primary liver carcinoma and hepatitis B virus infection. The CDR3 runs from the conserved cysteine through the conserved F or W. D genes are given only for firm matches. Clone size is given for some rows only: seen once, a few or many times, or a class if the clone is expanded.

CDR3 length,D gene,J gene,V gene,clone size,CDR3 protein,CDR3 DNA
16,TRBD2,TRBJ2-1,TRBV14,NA,CASSSAAGWANNEQFF,TGTGCCAGCAGTTCCGCAGCGGGATGGGCAAACAATGAGCAGTTCTTC
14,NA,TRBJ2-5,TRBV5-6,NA,CASCLGVSQETQYF,TGTGCCAGCTGCTTGGGGGTTAGCCAAGAGACCCAGTACTTC
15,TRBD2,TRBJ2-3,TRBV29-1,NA,CSVRTSVSWKDRQYF,TGCAGCGTCCGGACTAGCGTGAGTTGGAAAGATAGGCAGTATTTT
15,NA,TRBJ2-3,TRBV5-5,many,CASSLGSSGTDTQYF,TGTGCCAGCAGCTTGGGGAGTAGCGGAACAGATACGCAGTATTTT
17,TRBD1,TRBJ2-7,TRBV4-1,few,CASSQTAGTGPWYEQYF,TGCGCCAGCAGCCAGACTGCCGGGACAGGGCCGTGGTACGAGCAGTATTTC
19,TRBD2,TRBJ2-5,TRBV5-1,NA,CASSLRGSGDAFFQETQYF,TGCGCCAGCAGCTTGCGAGGTAGCGGGGATGCCTTCTTCCAAGAGACCCAGTACTTC
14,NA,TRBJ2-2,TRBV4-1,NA,CASSQVPTTGERFF,TGCGCCAGCAGCCAAGTCCCCACCACCGGGGAGCGGTTTTTT
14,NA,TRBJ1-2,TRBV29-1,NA,CSVTLDGYYYGYTF,TGCAGCGTTACACTTGACGGGTACTACTACGGCTACACCTTC
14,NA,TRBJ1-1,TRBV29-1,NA,CSVRPSGRNTETFF,TGCAGCGTCCGTCCGTCCGGGAGAAACACTGAAACTTTCTTT
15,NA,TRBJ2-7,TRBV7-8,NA,CASSVIAGCRGEQYF,TGTGCAAGCAGCGTAATCGCGGGGTGTCGGGGGGAGCAGTACTTC
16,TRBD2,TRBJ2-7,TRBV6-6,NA,CVSSHRAGGSTYEQYF,TGTGTCAGCAGTCATCGAGCGGGAGGGTCTACCTACGAGCAGTACTTC
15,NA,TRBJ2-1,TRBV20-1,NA,CSGAAIIRSYNEQFF,TGCAGTGGGGCGGCAATCATACGCTCCTACAATGAGCAGTTCTTC
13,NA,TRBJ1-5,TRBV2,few,CASSTDGNQPQHF,TGTGCCAGCAGCACAGACGGGAATCAGCCCCAGCATTTT
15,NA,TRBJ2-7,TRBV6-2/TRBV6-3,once,CASRLPGSASYEQYF,TGTGCCAGCAGACTACCCGGGTCTGCTTCCTACGAGCAGTACTTC
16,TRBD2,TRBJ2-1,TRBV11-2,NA,CVSSYPGTSSSSEQFF,TGTGTCAGCAGCTACCCCGGGACTAGCAGTAGCAGTGAGCAGTTCTTC
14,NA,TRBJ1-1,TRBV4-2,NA,CTSNQDPMNTEAFF,TGTACCAGCAACCAAGATCCCATGAACACTGAAGCTTTCTTT
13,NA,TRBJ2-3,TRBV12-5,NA,CASGLGLEYTQYF,TGTGCTAGTGGTTTGGGACTGGAATATACGCAGTATTTT
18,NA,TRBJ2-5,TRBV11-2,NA,CASSPSSIEGTEQETQYF,TGTGCCAGCAGCCCTAGCTCAATCGAGGGTACTGAGCAGGAGACCCAGTACTTC
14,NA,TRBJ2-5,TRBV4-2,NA,CARSQTGTVMTQYF,TGTGCCAGAAGCCAAACTGGGACTGTGATGACCCAGTACTTC
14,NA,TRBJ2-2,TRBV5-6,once,CASSLGPNSGVLFF,TGTGCCAGCAGCTTAGGTCCGAACTCCGGGGTGCTGTTTTTT
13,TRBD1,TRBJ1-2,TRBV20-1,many,CSAREGGQDGYTF,TGCAGTGCTAGAGAAGGCGGACAGGATGGCTACACCTTC
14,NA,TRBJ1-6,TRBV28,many,CAIPGSSYNSPLHF,TGTGCCATCCCGGGGAGCTCCTATAATTCACCCCTCCACTTT
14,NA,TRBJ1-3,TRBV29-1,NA,CSVLDRTSGNTIYF,TGCAGCGTCCTCGACAGGACCTCTGGAAACACCATATACTTT
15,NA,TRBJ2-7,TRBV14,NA,CASSPTGRKLYEQCF,TGTGCCAGCAGTCCCACGGGACGGAAACTATACGAGCAGTGCTTC
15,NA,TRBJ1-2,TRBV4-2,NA,CASRPEEGSSYGYTF,TGTGCCAGCAGACCCGAGGAGGGAAGCAGCTATGGCTACACCTTC
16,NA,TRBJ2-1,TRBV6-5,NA,CASSSKQAEIKNEQFF,TGTGCCAGCAGTTCGAAGCAAGCGGAGATCAAGAATGAGCAGTTCTTC
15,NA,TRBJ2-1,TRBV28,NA,CGCRTDLTSGNEQFF,TGTGGCTGCAGAACGGACTTAACATCGGGTAATGAGCAGTTCTTC
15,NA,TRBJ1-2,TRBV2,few,CASSEVKGPSHGYTF,TGTGCCAGCAGTGAAGTTAAAGGACCCTCTCATGGCTACACCTTC
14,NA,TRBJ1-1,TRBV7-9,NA,CASSKQGTNTEAFF,TGTGCCAGCAGCAAACAGGGAACGAACACTGAAGCTTTCTTT
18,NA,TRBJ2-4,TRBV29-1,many,CSVEVRDQIHLAKNIQYF,TGCAGCGTTGAGGTCAGAGATCAAATCCATTTAGCCAAAAACATTCAGTACTTC
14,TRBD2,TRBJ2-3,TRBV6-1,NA,CTSSEGLGSDTQYF,TGTACCAGCAGTGAAGGACTAGGGTCAGATACGCAGTATTTT
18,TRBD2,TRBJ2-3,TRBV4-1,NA,CASSQGGGLAGRPDTQYF,TGCGCCAGCAGCCAAGGGGGGGGACTAGCGGGACGACCAGATACGCAATATTTT
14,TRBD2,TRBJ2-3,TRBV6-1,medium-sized,CASSDTSGADTQYF,TGTGCCAGCAGTGACACTAGCGGGGCAGATACGCAGTATTTT
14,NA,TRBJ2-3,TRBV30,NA,CAWSAGMYSDTQYF,TGTGCTTGGAGTGCGGGGATGTACTCGGATACGCAGTATTTT
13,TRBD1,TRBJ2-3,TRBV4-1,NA,CASSMDRTETHYF,TGCGCCAGCAGCATGGACAGGACAGAAACGCATTATTTT
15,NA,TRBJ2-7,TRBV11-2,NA,CASCYRRLYAREQNF,TGTGCCAGCTGCTACAGACGGCTTTACGCGCGCGAGCAGAACTTC
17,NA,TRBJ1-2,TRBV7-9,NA,CTSSSRPQGARNYGYTF,TGTACGAGCAGCTCCAGACCCCAGGGAGCGCGCAACTATGGCTACACCTTC
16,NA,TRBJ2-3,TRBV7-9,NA,CARSLGGGASADTQYF,TGTGCCAGAAGCTTAGGAGGGGGCGCGTCCGCAGATACGCAGTATTTT